This TCR beta chain was identified in a study of T cells after yellow fever vaccination. Study in general: Preparation used SMART-Seq v4 Ultra Low Input for the low-cell-number fractions.

Using its own MiXCR run on the 5' RACE reads, TCRdb lists one record per CDR3 protein. Seen here are just under 600,000 distinct CDR3 sequences, roughly 13% observed once, and the top ten hold around 15%. Trimming took off 5 bases at V and 0 bases at J, with 12 bases between the two ends. CDR3 length equals 15 residues. Germline CDR1 reads SGHTA; CDR2 reads FQGNSA. This clonotype was counted only a few times. The sample was PBMCs, taken on the day of the yellow fever booster vaccination. The receptor was isolated from a man aged 25 to 40 who received the YFV17D yellow fever vaccine. The V and J genes are TRBV7-2 and TRBJ2-3; D is ambiguous. The CDR3 DNA reads as TGTGCCAGCAGCGCTAGTGCTACTAGCACAGATACGCAGTATTTT. Encoded protein: CASSASATSTDTQYF.